The 24 T cell receptor beta chains below all came from one sample that was sequenced in a study of regulatory T cells in long-lasting Graves disease. Regarding time point: newly diagnosed GD, antithyroid drugs for less than 3 months. After RNA was extracted from PBMCs, the TCR library was made from it. To make TCR beta libraries, researchers used iRepertoire HTBI primers and Arm-PCR of CDR3 regions. TCRdb re-derived calls from the multiplex PCR reads in MiXCR, one entry per CDR3 protein. The table lists around 360,000 distinct CDR3 sequences, around 15% of them singletons. The sample was also linked to a second study, of T cells in Graves' hyperthyroidism and ophthalmopathy.

The specimen was peripheral blood mononuclear cells (PBMCs), collected at new diagnosis, from a patient treated with antithyroid drugs. Every receptor here comes from a woman between 18 and 30 years old with Graves disease.

This clonotype was counted at least ten times. CDR3 in amino acids: CASRASGLAGVGSYNEQFF. The CDR3 nucleotides read TGTGCCAGCAGGGCCTCGGGACTAGCGGGAGTAGGCTCCTACAATGAGCAGTTCTTC. This rearrangement joins TRBV27 to TRBJ2-1, with 14 bases fitting TRBD2. From germline, CDR1 is MNHEY and CDR2 SMNVEV (reference sequence). Losses at the gene ends were 6 bases for V and 0 bases for J; bases not matched to a gene: 10. This CDR3 spans 19 amino acids.

This clonotype has a count of ten or more. The J gene is TRBJ2-5, the V gene TRBV7-3; tentative D call: TRBD2 (5 bases). V was trimmed by 5 bases and J by 2 bases, leaving 12 bases between them. This CDR3 spans 14 amino acids. Germline lookup yields CDR1 SGHTA and CDR2 FQGTGA. The CDR3 nucleotides are TGTGCCAGCAGCCAATCGGGGTTTCAAGAGACCCAGTACTTC. This translates into CASSQSGFQETQYF.

This clonotype has a count of ten or more. The chain employs TRBV7-3 and TRBJ2-1; TRBD2 matches at 10 bases. This CDR3 region has 15 residues. With 1 base clipped from V and 9 bases from J, the junction kept 6 bases outside the gene matches. Germline lookup yields CDR1 SGHTA and CDR2 FQGTGA. CDR3 DNA sequence: TGTGCCAGCAGCTTAAAACTAGCGGGATATGGTGAGCAGTTCTTC. As protein: CASSLKLAGYGEQFF.

This clonotype came up many times. CDR3 DNA sequence: TGCAGTACTGATGGGGCCGGGTTCACAGATACGCAGTATTTT. This sequence encodes CSTDGAGFTDTQYF. The chain links TRBV20-1 to TRBJ2-3, with a weak D call TRBD1 (5 bases). Germline lookup yields CDR1 DFQATT and CDR2 SNEGSKA (reference sequence). V was trimmed by 8 bases and J by 2 bases, leaving 17 bases between them. The CDR3 extends over 14 amino acids.

This clonotype was detected ten times or more. CDR3 bases: TGTGCCTGGAGTAAATTTATTGATCGCTACACCTTC. This sequence encodes CAWSKFIDRYTF. The chain employs TRBV30 and TRBJ1-2; D is ambiguous. Between the trimmed V and J ends, which lost 2 bases and 9 bases, there was a span of 13 bases. Germline CDR1 and CDR2: GTSNPN and SVGIG (reference sequence). The CDR3 covers 12 residues.

In its sample, this clonotype was seen many times. The V gene is TRBV11-2, the J gene TRBJ2-1; TRBD2 matches 7 bases. J gave up 4 bases and V 5 bases, and 14 bases lay outside the gene matches. This CDR3 is built from 17 residues. Germline loops: CDR1 SGHAT, CDR2 FQNNGV. CDR3 loop: CASSRRLASEIYNEQFF. The CDR3 DNA reads as TGTGCCAGCAGCCGTCGACTAGCTTCGGAGATATACAATGAGCAGTTCTTC.

This clonotype was seen many times. This chain joins TRBV19 and TRBJ2-7, with 9 bases identical to TRBD1. The CDR3 runs 15 residues. The ends lost 6 bases at V and 5 bases at J; junction bases unmatched: 11. Germline CDR1 and CDR2: LNHDA and SQIVND (reference sequence). CDR3 in amino acids: CASRPWTGALDEQYF. The DNA for the CDR3 is TGTGCCAGTAGGCCGTGGACAGGGGCTTTGGACGAGCAGTACTTC. The variable domain in full, with the rest retrieved from reference TRBV19 and TRBJ2-7, is DGGITQSPKYLFRKEGQNVTLSCEQNLNHDAMYWYRQDPGQGLRLIYYSQIVNDFQKGDIAEGYSVSREKKESFPLTVTSAQKNPTAFYLCASRPWTGALDEQYFGPGTRLTVT.

This clonotype has at least ten counts. The chain carries TRBV12-3 or TRBV12-4 and TRBJ2-1, with D possibly TRBD2 on 5 matching bases. The V and J ends lost 0 bases and 2 bases respectively, with 8 bases between them. This CDR3 region has 15 residues. CDR3 coding DNA: TGTGCCAGCAGTTTAGCTACGGGGACCTACAATGAGCAGTTCTTC. Translation: CASSLATGTYNEQFF.

This chain connects TRBV9 to TRBJ2-4, with a tentative D call TRBD1 (5 bases). CDR1 is SGDLS and CDR2 is YYNGEE in the germline V gene. The CDR3 loop spans 17 amino acids. The V end lost 3 bases, the J end lost 0 bases, and 16 bases lay between the germline ends. The CDR3 sequence is CASSAPRGHLAKNIQYF. The DNA of the CDR3 is TGTGCCAGCAGCGCTCCTCGAGGACACCTAGCCAAAAACATTCAGTACTTC.

This clonotype was seen more than once but under ten times. V and J are TRBV6-5 and TRBJ1-2; perhaps TRBD1 as D (5 bases). V was shortened by 4 bases and J by 4 bases, with 13 bases between the two germline ends. Germline CDR1 MNHEY, CDR2 SVGAGI. The CDR3 consists of 14 residues. CDR3 sequence (DNA): TGTGCCAGCAGTTCTCCGGGACGCGCCTATGGCTACACCTTC. Encoded protein: CASSSPGRAYGYTF.

V gene TRBV6-2 or TRBV6-3 combines with J gene TRBJ1-3; possible D gene TRBD1, 6 bases. Trimming stripped 5 bases from V and 4 bases from J, with 12 bases between. Germline assignment: CDR1 MNHEY and CDR2 SVGEGT. The CDR3 consists of 14 residues. CDR3 sequence: CASSERRGGNTIYF. DNA of the CDR3: TGTGCCAGCAGTGAACGCAGGGGCGGAAACACCATATATTTT.

The V call is TRBV11-1, the J call TRBJ2-7; weak D call: TRBD1 (5 bases). The germline V gene encodes CDR1 SGHAT and CDR2 FQDESV (reference sequence). Between the trimmed V and J ends, which lost 1 base and 3 bases, there was a span of 13 bases. CDR3 length: 15 residues. CDR3 in DNA: TGTGCCAGCAGCTTAGGTCGGCAGGGTGTCTACGAGCAGTACTTC. Amino acid sequence: CASSLGRQGVYEQYF.

This clonotype has ten or more counts. The V gene is TRBV11-2, the J gene TRBJ2-2; D not certain. There are 15 residues in the CDR3. The germline gives CDR1 SGHAT, CDR2 FQNNGV. V was cut by 5 bases and J by 0 bases, with 10 bases left in between. This chain's CDR3 is CASSPRAPNTGELFF. For the CDR3, the DNA is TGTGCCAGCAGCCCCCGGGCACCGAACACCGGGGAGCTGTTTTTT.

This clonotype was seen repeatedly, ten times or more. V and J are TRBV5-1 and TRBJ2-3; TRBD2 might be the D (7 bases). The ends were cut back, 4 bases at V and 3 bases at J, with 12 bases in the middle. This CDR3 is 14 amino acids long. Germline values: CDR1 SGHRS, CDR2 YFSETQ. This CDR3 reads CASSGGAKTDTQYF. The DNA for the CDR3 is TGCGCCAGCAGCGGGGGGGCCAAAACAGATACGCAGTATTTT. Variable domain in full (rest from reference TRBV5-1 and TRBJ2-3): KAGVTQTPRYLIKTRGQQVTLSCSPISGHRSVSWYQQTPGQGLQFLFEYFSETQRNKGNFPGRFSGRQFSNSRSEMNVSTLELGDSALYLCASSGGAKTDTQYFGPGTRLTVL.

In its sample, this clonotype was seen many times. The chain recombines TRBV6-1 with TRBJ2-7, with D uncertain. Germline lookup yields CDR1 MNHNS and CDR2 SASEGT. CDR3 length: 13 amino acids. Trimming removed 8 bases at V and 0 bases at J, with 11 bases between. The CDR3 DNA follows: TGTGCCAGCGGTAATCGGAACTCCTACGAGCAGTACTTC. It specifies CASGNRNSYEQYF.

In this sample, this clonotype turned up many times. The chain joins TRBV13 to TRBJ2-2, with a tentative D call TRBD1 (6 bases). With 4 bases removed from V and 2 bases from J, the gap between germline ends came to 14 bases. Germline V CDR1 and CDR2: PRHDT, FYEKMQ (reference sequence). The CDR3 length is 16 residues. The CDR3 loop is CASSSTGLDNTGELFF. DNA of the CDR3: TGTGCCAGCAGCTCCACAGGGTTGGATAACACCGGGGAGCTGTTTTTT.

The rearrangement joins TRBV2 to TRBJ1-3; TRBD1 might be the D (5 bases). With 5 bases removed from V and 7 bases from J, the gap between germline ends came to 12 bases. This CDR3 contains 13 residues. Germline V CDR1 and CDR2: SNHLY, FYNNEI. The CDR3 bases are TGTGCCAGCAGTTCCCTTTGGGGGAACACCATATATTTT. Its translation: CASSSLWGNTIYF.

This clonotype was counted at least ten times. The V call is TRBV12-3 or TRBV12-4, the J call TRBJ1-4, with 7 bases matching TRBD1. The CDR3 loop spans 13 amino acids. The junction had 8 bases not matched to a gene; V was cut back by 6 bases and J by 10 bases. Written as DNA, the CDR3 is TGTGCCAGCAGGAATACAGGGGAGGGAAAACTGTTTTTT. Amino acid sequence: CASRNTGEGKLFF.

In its sample, this clonotype was seen many times. The V gene is TRBV3-1, the J gene TRBJ2-2, with 7 bases fitting TRBD2. Looked up from germline, CDR1 is LGHDT and CDR2 is YNNKEL (reference sequence). V trimming: 6 bases; J trimming: 2 bases; junction bases outside the gene matches: 9. The CDR3 runs to 16 residues. CDR3 loop: CASRHSPSGNTGELFF. In DNA form, the CDR3 reads TGTGCCAGCAGGCATTCACCTAGCGGCAACACCGGGGAGCTGTTTTTT.

This chain links TRBV4-1 with TRBJ2-7, with D possibly TRBD1 on 6 matching bases. Per the germline V gene, CDR1 is MGHRA and CDR2 is YSYEKL. This CDR3 region has 14 residues. Between the trimmed V and J ends, which lost 4 bases and 6 bases, there was a span of 16 bases. Here the CDR3 reads CASSPRQDDSEQYF. In nucleotides, the CDR3 is TGCGCCAGCAGCCCTAGACAGGATGATAGCGAGCAGTACTTC.

This rearrangement joins TRBV11-2 to TRBJ1-1, with TRBD1 matching 7 bases. The V and J ends lost 3 bases and 5 bases, in that order; junction bases with no gene match: 9. The CDR3 sequence is 15 residues long. Germline V gives CDR1 SGHAT, CDR2 FQNNGV. CDR3 sequence reads: CASSFLTGERTEAFF. The CDR3 bases are TGTGCCAGCAGCTTCCTAACAGGGGAGCGTACTGAAGCTTTCTTT. The full variable domain, with the rest looked up from reference TRBV11-2 and TRBJ1-1, is EAGVAQSPRYKIIEKRQSVAFWCNPISGHATLYWYQQILGQGPKLLIQFQNNGVVDDSQLPKDRFSAERLKGVDSTLKIQPAKLEDSAVYLCASSFLTGERTEAFFGQGTRLTVV.

The chain couples TRBV6-1 to TRBJ2-1; a weak D match, TRBD1 (5 bases). V was shortened by 9 bases and J by 5 bases, with 14 bases between the two germline ends. This CDR3 comprises 13 residues. CDR1 and CDR2 from the germline V gene are MNHNS and SASEGT. CDR3 sequence reads: CASAQGSDNEQFF. DNA for the CDR3: TGTGCCAGTGCGCAGGGTTCGGACAATGAGCAGTTCTTC.

This clonotype was detected many times. This sequence joins TRBV7-2 and TRBJ1-4, with 7 positions matching TRBD1. With V trimmed by 6 bases and J by 7 bases, 5 bases remained unmatched. The CDR3 is 13 amino acids. Germline V gene lookup returns CDR1 SGHTA and CDR2 FQGNSA. The DNA of the CDR3 is TGTGCCAGCAGTCGACAGGGCTTTGAAAAACTGTTTTTT. This codes for CASSRQGFEKLFF.

Ten or more counts support this clonotype. The J gene is TRBJ2-7, the V gene TRBV12-3 or TRBV12-4, with D maybe TRBD2 (5 bases). The CDR3 totals 14 residues. The ends were cut back, 3 bases at V and 6 bases at J, with 15 bases in the middle. The CDR3 sequence: CASSLQRTGSEQYF. The CDR3, as DNA: TGTGCCAGCAGTTTGCAGCGTACGGGGTCCGAGCAGTACTTC.